The 9 T cell receptor beta chains given below trace back to one sample, sequenced in a study of blood T cell repertoires in COVID-19. The method was immunoSEQ multiplex PCR; TCRdb's version includes in-frame clones alone and lacks a portion of them. The sample includes 200,000 or so clones, under 90% of them seen just once. Input material: peripheral blood. The receptors originated from a man aged 60-69 years who had recovered from COVID-19.

This clone was observed a few times. The V gene is TRBV21-1, the J gene TRBJ2-2; TRBD1 is the table's D call and was not checked against the DNA. TRBV21-1 counts as a pseudogene. CDR3 length: 18 amino acids. The CDR3 here is CASSKERGWGRITGELFF. The CDR3 DNA reads as TGTGCCAGCAGCAAAGAAAGGGGATGGGGGCGCATCACCGGGGAGCTGTTTTTT.

V usage is TRBV27 and J usage is TRBJ2-1, with TRBD2 identical over 10 bases. V shed 8 bases, J shed 7 bases, and the junction held 8 bases outside the gene matches. The CDR3 spans 14 residues. Germline-derived CDR1 and CDR2 are MNHEY and SMNVEV (reference sequence). CDR3 coding DNA: TGTGCCAGCTTCGATAGCGGGAGGACGAATGAGCAGTTCTTC. Translation: CASFDSGRTNEQFF.

This chain links TRBV3-1 (or the pseudogene TRBV3-2) with TRBJ2-7; possible D gene TRBD2, 6 bases. The germline CDR1 and CDR2 sequences are LGHDT and YNNKEL (reference sequence). The V end lost 0 bases, the J end lost 7 bases, and 13 bases lay between the germline ends. The CDR3 loop spans 14 amino acids. The CDR3 nucleotides are TGTGCCAGCAGCCAAGATCGCGGGGCGCGGGAGCAGTACTTC. This codes for CASSQDRGAREQYF.

This rearrangement joins TRBV30 to TRBJ2-2; a weak D match, TRBD2 (5 bases). CDR3 length: 15 residues. Germline CDR1 GTSNPN, CDR2 SVGIG (reference sequence). The V end was cut by 2 bases, the J end by 5 bases, with 15 bases between. The CDR3 spells CAWSLGQWETGELFF. The CDR3, as DNA: TGTGCCTGGAGTCTAGGGCAGTGGGAGACCGGGGAGCTGTTTTTT.

The gene calls are TRBV6-4 and TRBJ2-1; 7 bases are shared with TRBD2. Trimming at V came to 4 bases and at J to 3 bases, leaving 3 bases not matched to a gene. The CDR3 is 14 residues long. From germline, CDR1 is MRHNA and CDR2 SNTAGT. CDR3 DNA: TGTGCCAGCAGTGCGAGCGGGAACTACAATGAGCAGTTCTTC. It codes for CASSASGNYNEQFF.

The CDR3 sequence: CASSLGDRNSPLHF. The CDR3 DNA reads as TGTGCCAGCAGCTTGGGGGACAGGAATTCACCCCTCCACTTT. The J gene is TRBJ1-6, the V gene TRBV5-8; 8 bases map to TRBD1. Germline CDR1 SGHTS, CDR2 YDEGEE. There are 14 residues in the CDR3. The V gene end was trimmed by 0 bases and the J gene end by 7 bases; junction bases not matched to a gene: 0.

This clone was counted a single time. The chain combines TRBV21-1 with TRBJ2-5; the D call TRBD2 from the table was never checked on the DNA. TRBV21-1 is a pseudogene. This CDR3 is built from 19 residues. The CDR3 is CASSTLSSPGRGARETQYF. The CDR3, as DNA: TGTGCCAGCAGCACTCTTTCATCACCAGGGCGGGGGGCCCGGGAGACCCAGTACTTC.

The sample holds one count of this clone. The rearrangement uses TRBV6-2 or TRBV6-3 and TRBJ2-7; 9 bases agree with TRBD2. Germline CDR1 and CDR2: MNHEY and SVGEGT. J lost 4 bases, V lost 5 bases, and 12 bases had no gene match. This CDR3 comprises 16 residues. The CDR3 region is CASSRGIAGVLYEQYF. CDR3 bases: TGTGCCAGCAGTCGGGGGATAGCGGGAGTCTTGTACGAGCAGTACTTC.

This clone turned up a few times. The V gene is TRBV7-9, the J gene TRBJ2-5; 7 bases match TRBD1. Per the germline V gene, CDR1 is SEHNR and CDR2 is FQNEAQ (reference sequence). The V gene end was trimmed by 3 bases and the J gene end by 4 bases; junction bases not matched to a gene: 2. The CDR3 is 13 residues long. Here the CDR3 DNA reads TGTGCCAGCAGCTTCCCAGGGGGAGAGACCCAGTACTTC. Amino acid sequence: CASSFPGGETQYF.